The T cell receptor (beta chain) described here comes from a study of shared clonotypes between healthy human individuals. In the naive CD8 group, cells lacked CD45RO and were positively selected for CCR7, so terminally differentiated effector memory CD45RA+ cells were left out. Within Nashville, Tennessee resided all donors, each a Caucasian adult. Clones were sequenced by immunoSEQ multiplex PCR, and TCRdb holds only the in-frame ones, with some missing. The data show about 2 million clones, with around 96% seen just once and 1% to 1.5% held by the top ten. After removal of 8 bases from V and 0 bases from J, the junction contained 5 bases not matched to a gene. The V gene's germline CDR1 is SGHAT and CDR2 FQNNGV. The CDR3 is 17 amino acids.

The sample comprised naive CD8+ T cells sorted from blood. This clonotype was obtained from a man aged 18 to 29 in good health. The V and J genes are TRBV11-2 and TRBJ2-1, with TRBD2 matching 15 bases. CDR3: CASVGTSGRSSYNEQFF. Written as DNA, the CDR3 is TGTGCCAGCGTGGGGACTAGCGGGAGGAGCTCCTACAATGAGCAGTTCTTC.